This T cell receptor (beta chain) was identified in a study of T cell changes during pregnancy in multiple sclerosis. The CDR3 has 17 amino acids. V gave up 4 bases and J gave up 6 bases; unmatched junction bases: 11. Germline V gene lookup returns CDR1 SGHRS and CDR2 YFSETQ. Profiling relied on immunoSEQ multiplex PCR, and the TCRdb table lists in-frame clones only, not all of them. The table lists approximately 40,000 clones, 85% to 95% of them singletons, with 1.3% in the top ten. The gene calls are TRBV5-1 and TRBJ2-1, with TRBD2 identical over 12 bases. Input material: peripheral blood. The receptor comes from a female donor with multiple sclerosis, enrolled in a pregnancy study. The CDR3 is CASSVPLAGGPPNEQFF. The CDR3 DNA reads TGCGCCAGCAGCGTCCCTCTAGCGGGAGGGCCTCCCAATGAGCAGTTCTTC.